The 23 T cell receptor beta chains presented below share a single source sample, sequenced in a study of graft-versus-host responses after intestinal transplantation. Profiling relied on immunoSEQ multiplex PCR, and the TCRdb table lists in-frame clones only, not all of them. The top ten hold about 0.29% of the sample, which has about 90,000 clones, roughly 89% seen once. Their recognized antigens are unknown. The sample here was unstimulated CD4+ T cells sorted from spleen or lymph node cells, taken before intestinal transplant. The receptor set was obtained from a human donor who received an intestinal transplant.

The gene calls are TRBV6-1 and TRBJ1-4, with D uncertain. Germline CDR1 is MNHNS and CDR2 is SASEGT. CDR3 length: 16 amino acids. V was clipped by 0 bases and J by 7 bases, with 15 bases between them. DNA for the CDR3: TGTGCCAGCAGTGAAGCAGGGAGCCTTGTGGGTGAAAAACTGTTTTTT. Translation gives CASSEAGSLVGEKLFF.

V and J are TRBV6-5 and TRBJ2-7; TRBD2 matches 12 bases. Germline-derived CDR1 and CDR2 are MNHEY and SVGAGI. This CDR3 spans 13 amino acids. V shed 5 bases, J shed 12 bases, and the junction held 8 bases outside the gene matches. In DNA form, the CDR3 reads TGTGCCAGCAGTGTACCGACTAGCGGGAGACGGTACTTC. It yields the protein CASSVPTSGRRYF.

CDR3 amino acids: CASSDTGTGNYNSPLHF. In DNA form, the CDR3 reads TGTGCCAGCAGTGATACCGGGACAGGGAATTATAATTCACCCCTCCACTTT. The chain recombines TRBV2 with TRBJ1-6; 9 nucleotides match TRBD1. Germline assignment: CDR1 SNHLY and CDR2 FYNNEI. CDR3 length: 17 amino acids. The junction had 7 bases not matched to a gene; V was cut back by 3 bases and J by 4 bases.

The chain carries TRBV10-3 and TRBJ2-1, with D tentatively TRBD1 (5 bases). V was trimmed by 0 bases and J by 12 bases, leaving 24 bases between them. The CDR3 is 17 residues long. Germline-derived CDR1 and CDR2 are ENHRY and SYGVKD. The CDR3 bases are TGTGCCATCAGTGAGTCTTCTGAGGCAGGGTTGGGTTTCGGGCAGTTCTTC. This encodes CAISESSEAGLGFGQFF.

CDR3 in amino acids: CSVGGTGGNGYTF. DNA of the CDR3: TGCAGCGTCGGTGGGACAGGGGGCAATGGCTACACCTTC. The V call is TRBV29-1, the J call TRBJ1-2; 12 nucleotides match TRBD1. The junction had 5 bases not matched to a gene; V was cut back by 6 bases and J by 6 bases. CDR1 and CDR2 (germline): SQVTM, ANQGSEA. The CDR3 extends over 13 amino acids.

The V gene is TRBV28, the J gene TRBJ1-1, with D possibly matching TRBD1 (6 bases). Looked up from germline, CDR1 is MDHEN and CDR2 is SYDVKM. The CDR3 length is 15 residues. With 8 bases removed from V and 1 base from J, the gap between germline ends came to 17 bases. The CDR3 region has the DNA TGTGCCAGCGCCACCGGGGGCCTAAAGAACACTGAAGCTTTCTTT. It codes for CASATGGLKNTEAFF.

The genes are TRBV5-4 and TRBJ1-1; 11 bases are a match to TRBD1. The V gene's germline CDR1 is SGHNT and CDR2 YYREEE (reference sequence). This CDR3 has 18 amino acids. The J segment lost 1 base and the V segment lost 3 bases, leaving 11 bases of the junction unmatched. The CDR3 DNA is TGTGCCAGCAGCTATGGGCGATGGGACAGGGGGACGAACACTGAAGCTTTCTTT. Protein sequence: CASSYGRWDRGTNTEAFF.

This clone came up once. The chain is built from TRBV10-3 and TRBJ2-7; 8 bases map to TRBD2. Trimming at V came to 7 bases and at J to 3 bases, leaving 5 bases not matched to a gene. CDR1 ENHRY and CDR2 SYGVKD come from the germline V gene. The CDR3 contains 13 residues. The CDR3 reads CAIKAAGGYEQYF. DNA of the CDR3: TGTGCCATCAAAGCGGCGGGAGGCTACGAGCAGTACTTC.

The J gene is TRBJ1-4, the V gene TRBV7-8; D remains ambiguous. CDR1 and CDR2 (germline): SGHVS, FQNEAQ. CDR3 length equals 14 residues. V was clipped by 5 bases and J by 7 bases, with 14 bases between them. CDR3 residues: CASSPWAWSEKLFF. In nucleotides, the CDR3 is TGTGCCAGCAGCCCATGGGCGTGGAGTGAAAAACTGTTTTTT.

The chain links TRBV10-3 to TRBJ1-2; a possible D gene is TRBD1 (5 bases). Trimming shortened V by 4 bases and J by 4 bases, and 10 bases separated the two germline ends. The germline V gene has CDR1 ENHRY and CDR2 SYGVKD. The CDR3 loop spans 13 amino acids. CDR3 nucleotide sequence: TGTGCCATCAGTGCCTCTGACAGCTATGGCTACACCTTC. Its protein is CAISASDSYGYTF.

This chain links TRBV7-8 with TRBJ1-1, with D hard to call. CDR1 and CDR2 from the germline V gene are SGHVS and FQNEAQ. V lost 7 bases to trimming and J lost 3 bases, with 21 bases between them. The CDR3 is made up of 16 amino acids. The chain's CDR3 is CASNRGSPTYYTEAFF. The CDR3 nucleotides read TGTGCCAGCAACCGAGGGTCACCTACGTATTACACTGAAGCTTTCTTT.

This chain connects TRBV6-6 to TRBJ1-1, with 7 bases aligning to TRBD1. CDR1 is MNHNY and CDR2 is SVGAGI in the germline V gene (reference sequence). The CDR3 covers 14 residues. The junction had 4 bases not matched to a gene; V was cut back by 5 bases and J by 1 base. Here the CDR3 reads CASSPNRGNTEAFF. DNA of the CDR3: TGTGCCAGCAGTCCAAACAGGGGGAACACTGAAGCTTTCTTT.

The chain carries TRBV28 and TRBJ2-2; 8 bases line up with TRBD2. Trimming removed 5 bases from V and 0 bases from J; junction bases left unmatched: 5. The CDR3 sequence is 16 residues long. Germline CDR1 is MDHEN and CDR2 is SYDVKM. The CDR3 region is CASSRTSSSNTGELFF. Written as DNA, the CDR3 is TGTGCCAGCAGTAGGACTAGCTCATCGAACACCGGGGAGCTGTTTTTT.

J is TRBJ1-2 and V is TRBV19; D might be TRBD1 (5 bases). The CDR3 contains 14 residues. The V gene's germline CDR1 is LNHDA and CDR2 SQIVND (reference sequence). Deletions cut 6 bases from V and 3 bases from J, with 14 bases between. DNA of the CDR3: TGTGCCAGTAGCACCAACAGGAGGGACTATGGCTACACCTTC. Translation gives CASSTNRRDYGYTF.

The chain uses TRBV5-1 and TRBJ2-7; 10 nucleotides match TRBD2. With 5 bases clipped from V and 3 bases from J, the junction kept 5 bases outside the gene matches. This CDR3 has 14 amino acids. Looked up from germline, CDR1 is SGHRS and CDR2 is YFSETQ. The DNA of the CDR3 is TGCGCCAGCAGGCAGGGACTAGCGAACTACGAGCAGTACTTC. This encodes CASRQGLANYEQYF.

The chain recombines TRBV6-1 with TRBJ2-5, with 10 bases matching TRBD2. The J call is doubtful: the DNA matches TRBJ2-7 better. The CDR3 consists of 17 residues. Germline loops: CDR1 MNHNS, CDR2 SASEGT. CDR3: CASSELSGLAGEVEQYF. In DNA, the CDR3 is TGTGCCAGCAGTGAACTCTCGGGGCTAGCGGGAGAGGTCGAGCAGTACTTC.

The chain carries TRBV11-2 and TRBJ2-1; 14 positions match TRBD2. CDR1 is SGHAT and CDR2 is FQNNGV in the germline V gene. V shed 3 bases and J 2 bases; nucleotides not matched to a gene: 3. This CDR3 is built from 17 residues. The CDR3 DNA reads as TGTGCCAGCAGCTTCAGACTAGCGGGAGGGCCCTACAATGAGCAGTTCTTC. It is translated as CASSFRLAGGPYNEQFF. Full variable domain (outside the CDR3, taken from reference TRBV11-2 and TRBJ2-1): EAGVAQSPRYKIIEKRQSVAFWCNPISGHATLYWYQQILGQGPKLLIQFQNNGVVDDSQLPKDRFSAERLKGVDSTLKIQPAKLEDSAVYLCASSFRLAGGPYNEQFFGPGTRLTVL.

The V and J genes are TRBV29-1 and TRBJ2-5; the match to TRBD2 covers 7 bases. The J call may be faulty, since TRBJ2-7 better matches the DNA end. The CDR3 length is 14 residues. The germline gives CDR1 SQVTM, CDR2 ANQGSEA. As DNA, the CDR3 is TGCAGCGGTAGGAGCGGGGACGGGTCCTACGAGCAGTACTTC. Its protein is CSGRSGDGSYEQYF.

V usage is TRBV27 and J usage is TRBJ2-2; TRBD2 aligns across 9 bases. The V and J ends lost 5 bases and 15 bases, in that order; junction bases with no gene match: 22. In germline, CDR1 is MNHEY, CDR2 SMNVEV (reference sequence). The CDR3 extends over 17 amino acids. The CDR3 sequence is CASSPGAKNSGRKFVFF. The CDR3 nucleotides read TGTGCCAGCAGTCCCGGGGCAAAGAATAGCGGGAGAAAGTTCGTGTTTTTT.

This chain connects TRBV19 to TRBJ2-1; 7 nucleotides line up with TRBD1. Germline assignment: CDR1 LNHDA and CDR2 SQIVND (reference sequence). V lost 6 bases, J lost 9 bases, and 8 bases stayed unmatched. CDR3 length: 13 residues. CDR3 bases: TGTGCCAGTAGCCCTAACAGGGGCGGTGAGCAGTTCTTC. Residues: CASSPNRGGEQFF.

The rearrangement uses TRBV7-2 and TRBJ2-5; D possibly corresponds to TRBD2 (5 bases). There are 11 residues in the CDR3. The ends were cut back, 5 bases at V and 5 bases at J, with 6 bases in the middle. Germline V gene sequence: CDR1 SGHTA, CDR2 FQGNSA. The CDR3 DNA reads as TGTGCCAGCAGCCCTAGCGAGACCCAGTACTTC. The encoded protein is CASSPSETQYF.

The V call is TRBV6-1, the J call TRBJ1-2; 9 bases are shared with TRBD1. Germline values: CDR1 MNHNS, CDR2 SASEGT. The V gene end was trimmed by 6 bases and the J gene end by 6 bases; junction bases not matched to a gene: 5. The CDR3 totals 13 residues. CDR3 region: CASRDRTGDGYTF. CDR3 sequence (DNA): TGTGCCAGCAGGGACCGGACAGGGGATGGCTACACCTTC.

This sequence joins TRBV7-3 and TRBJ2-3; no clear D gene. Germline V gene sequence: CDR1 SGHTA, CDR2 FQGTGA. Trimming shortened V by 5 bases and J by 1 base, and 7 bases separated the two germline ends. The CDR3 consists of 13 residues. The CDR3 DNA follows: TGTGCCAGCAGCCTCGTGGGCACAGATACGCAGTATTTT. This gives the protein CASSLVGTDTQYF.